This TCR beta chain originates from a study of shared clonotypes between healthy human individuals. Overall study results and limits: It was only blood that was sampled, and tissue repertoires likely differ.

Remarks on this clone: As yet, its antigen is unknown.

Per the germline V gene, CDR1 is SQVTM and CDR2 is ANQGSEA. This CDR3 region has 16 residues. V dropped 6 bases and J dropped 4; count of bases not matched to a gene: 10. The naive CD8 population came from CD45RO-negative cells selected for CCR7, without terminally differentiated effector memory CD45RA+ cells. Recent acute infections and vaccinations were absent in the healthy HIV-negative adult donors. Repertoires were generated with immunoSEQ multiplex PCR, while TCRdb's copy carries only in-frame clones and drops some. Of about 2 million clones in the sample, less than 95% were seen once. The chain carries TRBV29-1 and TRBJ1-4, with 11 positions matching TRBD1. Sequenced sample: naive CD8+ T cells sorted from blood. The source of this sequence is a man between 18 and 29 years old in good health. The chain's CDR3 is CSVLGQGASINEKLFF. The CDR3 DNA is TGCAGCGTCCTAGGACAGGGGGCCTCAATTAATGAAAAACTGTTTTTT.